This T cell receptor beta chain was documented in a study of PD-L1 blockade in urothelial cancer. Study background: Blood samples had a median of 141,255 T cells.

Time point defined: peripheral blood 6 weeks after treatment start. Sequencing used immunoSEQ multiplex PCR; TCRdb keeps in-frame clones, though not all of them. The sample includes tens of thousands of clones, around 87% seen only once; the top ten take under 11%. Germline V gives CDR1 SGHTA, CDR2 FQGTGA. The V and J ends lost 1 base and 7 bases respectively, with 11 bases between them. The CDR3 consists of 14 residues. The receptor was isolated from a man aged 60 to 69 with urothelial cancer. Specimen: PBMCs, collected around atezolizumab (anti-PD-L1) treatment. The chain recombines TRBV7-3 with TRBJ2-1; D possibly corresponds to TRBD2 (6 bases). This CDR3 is CASSLSGGANEQFF. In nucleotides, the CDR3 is TGTGCCAGCAGCTTAAGTGGAGGGGCTAATGAGCAGTTCTTC.